Below are 26 T cell receptor beta chains sequenced from a single sample in a study of OX40 agonist ivuxolimab in advanced cancers. Assay used: immunoSEQ multiplex PCR; TCRdb lists only in-frame clones, some missing. The sample contains around 67,000 clones, about 85% of which appear only once. Sequencing was performed on CD4+ or CD8+ T cells sorted from blood, taken in a trial of the OX40 agonist ivuxolimab. The receptors here all came from an adult with an advanced solid tumor such as melanoma, head and neck, liver or kidney cancer.

V and J are TRBV4-3 and TRBJ1-6, with 8 bases lining up with TRBD1. This CDR3 region has 16 residues. The V segment lost 0 bases and the J segment 9 bases; nucleotides outside the gene matches: 7. Looked up from germline, CDR1 is LGHNA and CDR2 is YSLEER. The CDR3 reads CASSQDLTGDASPLHF. The CDR3 coding sequence is TGCGCCAGCAGCCAAGATCTGACAGGGGACGCTTCACCCCTCCACTTT.

This clone appeared a few times. V gene TRBV23-1 combines with J gene TRBJ1-5, with no clear D. Being an ORF, TRBV23-1 has a function that is uncertain. V was shortened by 0 bases and J by 7 bases, with 7 bases between the two germline ends. This CDR3 has 13 amino acids. The CDR3 loop reads CASSQSAMQPQHF. The CDR3 DNA follows: TGCGCCAGCAGTCAATCGGCTATGCAGCCCCAGCATTTT.

The J gene is TRBJ2-5, the V gene TRBV9; 10 bases agree with TRBD2. The J call could be wrong; TRBJ2-7 is a better fit for the DNA end. This CDR3 contains 14 residues. Germline V gene lookup returns CDR1 SGDLS and CDR2 YYNGEE. The CDR3 protein is CASSGSGGAYEQYF. The CDR3 DNA reads TGTGCCAGCAGCGGAAGCGGGGGGGCGTACGAGCAGTACTTC.

The chain joins TRBV30 to TRBJ2-2; D gene unclear. The CDR3 has 13 amino acids. With 2 bases removed from V and 5 bases from J, the gap between germline ends came to 9 bases. Per the germline V gene, CDR1 is GTSNPN and CDR2 is SVGIG (reference sequence). DNA for the CDR3: TGTGCCTGGAGTCTTCAGGTTACCGGGGAGCTGTTTTTT. Its protein product is CAWSLQVTGELFF.

V usage is TRBV6-5 and J usage is TRBJ1-1; D unclear. CDR3 length: 13 amino acids. Germline V lookup: CDR1 MNHEY, CDR2 SVGAGI. Trimming removed 0 bases at V and 2 bases at J, with 4 bases between. The CDR3 nucleotides read TGTGCCAGCAGTTACTCGGACAACACTGAAGCTTTCTTT. Protein: CASSYSDNTEAFF.

The chain employs TRBV11-2 and TRBJ2-3; D gene ambiguous. The CDR3 extends over 14 amino acids. In germline, CDR1 is SGHAT, CDR2 FQNNGV. V shed 1 base and J shed 2 bases, with 7 bases lying between them. The CDR3 here is CASSLGTITDTQYF. The CDR3 nucleotides read TGTGCCAGCAGCTTAGGAACCATCACAGATACGCAGTATTTT.

This chain uses TRBV5-1 with TRBJ2-2, with D uncertain. The ends were cut back, 4 bases at V and 4 bases at J, with 8 bases in the middle. The CDR3 is 13 amino acids. The germline gives CDR1 SGHRS, CDR2 YFSETQ. The CDR3 DNA is TGCGCCAGCAGCCCCTGGAGCACCGGGGAGCTGTTTTTT. Protein product: CASSPWSTGELFF.

With respect to this clone: The same CDR3 can be traced to other DNA sequences in this sample. The J gene is TRBJ1-3, the V gene TRBV5-6; D is unclear. The CDR3 consists of 16 residues. CDR1 SGHDT and CDR2 YYEEEE come from the germline V gene. Trimming cost V 0 bases and J 0 bases, with 10 bases left between them. CDR3 residues: CASSLVSASSGNTIYF. Written as DNA, the CDR3 is TGTGCCAGCAGCTTGGTTTCCGCCAGCTCTGGAAACACCATATATTTT.

The rearrangement joins TRBV28 to TRBJ2-1, with TRBD2 identical over 11 bases. Germline CDR1 is MDHEN and CDR2 is SYDVKM. This CDR3 region has 17 residues. V shed 4 bases and J 7 bases; nucleotides not matched to a gene: 12. This chain's CDR3 is CASSSSRLAGTRNEQFF. CDR3 sequence (DNA): TGTGCCAGCAGTTCCTCTCGACTAGCGGGGACTAGGAATGAGCAGTTCTTC.

This chain uses TRBV29-1 with TRBJ1-1; D is ambiguous. The CDR3 has 14 amino acids. V lost 4 bases to trimming and J lost 0 bases, with 12 bases between them. Germline loops: CDR1 SQVTM, CDR2 ANQGSEA. The CDR3 is CSVVVWALNTEAFF. The CDR3 DNA reads TGCAGCGTTGTTGTCTGGGCTTTGAACACTGAAGCTTTCTTT. The complete variable domain, with remaining parts taken from reference TRBV29-1 and TRBJ1-1, reads SAVISQKPSRDICQRGTSLTIQCQVDSQVTMMFWYRQQPGQSLTLIATANQGSEATYESGFVIDKFPISRPNLTFSTLTVSNMSPEDSSIYLCSVVVWALNTEAFFGQGTRLTVV.

This clone occurred once. V usage is TRBV18 and J usage is TRBJ2-3; no reliable D call. V lost 3 bases and J lost 0, with 4 bases in between. This CDR3 spans 13 amino acids. Germline lookup yields CDR1 KGHSH and CDR2 LQKENI. CDR3 coding DNA: TGTGCCAGCTCACCCGCTAGCACAGATACGCAGTATTTT. Amino acids: CASSPASTDTQYF.

V usage is TRBV7-9 and J usage is TRBJ2-1, with 9 bases aligning to TRBD1. The CDR3 length is 15 residues. The V gene's germline CDR1 is SEHNR and CDR2 FQNEAQ (reference sequence). V lost 5 bases, J lost 9 bases, and 11 bases stayed unmatched. The CDR3: CASSPPGQGTGEQFF. The CDR3 DNA follows: TGTGCCAGCAGCCCGCCGGGACAGGGCACGGGTGAGCAGTTCTTC. Full variable domain (missing parts from reference TRBV7-9 and TRBJ2-1): DTGVSQNPRHKITKRGQNVTFRCDPISEHNRLYWYRQTLGQGPEFLTYFQNEAQLEKSRLLSDRFSAERPKGSFSTLEIQRTEQGDSAMYLCASSPPGQGTGEQFFGPGTRLTVL.

J is TRBJ1-5 and V is TRBV2; D gene uncertain. Germline V lookup: CDR1 SNHLY, CDR2 FYNNEI. The CDR3 contains 12 residues. Trimming took off 1 base at V and 6 bases at J, with 4 bases between the two ends. CDR3 nucleotide sequence: TGTGCCAGCAGTGAAGGGGGTCAGCCCCAGCATTTT. Its protein is CASSEGGQPQHF.

This sequence joins TRBV15 and TRBJ2-7; 8 positions agree with TRBD1. J was trimmed by 3 bases and V by 1 base; bases with no gene match: 8. The V gene's germline CDR1 is LNHNV and CDR2 YYDKDF (reference sequence). This CDR3 comprises 16 residues. The CDR3 region is CATSRGSGTGRYEQYF. The CDR3 coding sequence is TGTGCCACCAGCAGAGGCTCCGGGACAGGCCGCTACGAGCAGTACTTC.

The rearrangement links TRBV4-2 to TRBJ2-5, with D possibly matching TRBD2 (7 bases). Germline V lookup: CDR1 LGHNA, CDR2 YNFKEQ. Trimming stripped 4 bases from V and 2 bases from J, with 17 bases between. The CDR3 has 16 amino acids. The CDR3 reads CASSLGQGRGQETQYF. CDR3 bases: TGTGCCAGCAGCCTGGGGCAGGGGAGGGGGCAAGAGACCCAGTACTTC.

The genes are TRBV28 and TRBJ2-1; no definite D call. V lost 2 bases to trimming and J lost 0 bases, with 5 bases between them. This CDR3 region has 14 residues. Germline V gene lookup returns CDR1 MDHEN and CDR2 SYDVKM. In DNA, the CDR3 is TGTGCCAGCAGTTTACTGGGCTCCTACAATGAGCAGTTCTTC. This codes for CASSLLGSYNEQFF. The whole variable domain, filled in from reference TRBV28 and TRBJ2-1, reads DVKVTQSSRYLVKRTGEKVFLECVQDMDHENMFWYRQDPGLGLRLIYFSYDVKMKEKGDIPEGYSVSREKKERFSLILESASTNQTSMYLCASSLLGSYNEQFFGPGTRLTVL.

This chain joins TRBV6-6 and TRBJ1-5; a weak D match, TRBD1 (6 bases). This CDR3 region has 14 residues. Between the trimmed V and J ends, which lost 2 bases and 5 bases, there was a span of 10 bases. Germline V lookup: CDR1 MNHNY, CDR2 SVGAGI (reference sequence). The CDR3 coding sequence is TGTGCCAGCAGTTACAGGGACACCTATCAGCCCCAGCATTTT. Translation gives CASSYRDTYQPQHF.

This sequence joins TRBV6-1 and TRBJ1-2; D might be TRBD1 (5 bases). The CDR3 extends over 14 amino acids. Trimming left V 0 bases short and J 4 bases short, with 9 bases between. The germline CDR1 and CDR2 sequences are MNHNS and SASEGT. In nucleotides, the CDR3 is TGTGCCAGCAGTGAAGCGGGCGGGGCCTATGGCTACACCTTC. It codes for CASSEAGGAYGYTF.

The chain couples TRBV14 to TRBJ2-7; no definite D call. The germline V gene encodes CDR1 SGHDN and CDR2 FVKESK. Between the trimmed V and J ends, which lost 4 bases and 3 bases, there was a span of 10 bases. There are 13 residues in the CDR3. CDR3: CASSPRIGYEQYF. The CDR3 bases are TGTGCCAGCAGCCCTAGAATTGGCTACGAGCAGTACTTC. Supplemented by reference TRBV14 and TRBJ2-7, the full variable domain reads EAGVTQFPSHSVIEKGQTVTLRCDPISGHDNLYWYRRVMGKEIKFLLHFVKESKQDESGMPNNRFLAERTGGTYSTLKVQPAELEDSGVYFCASSPRIGYEQYFGPGTRLTVT.

This chain links TRBV7-9 with TRBJ2-7; perhaps TRBD2 as D (5 bases). The CDR3 runs to 16 residues. CDR1 is SEHNR, CDR2 FQNEAQ, per germline (reference sequence). V was cut by 7 bases and J by 4 bases, with 23 bases left in between. CDR3 in amino acids: CASKLPMRVGSYEQYF. For the CDR3, the DNA is TGTGCCAGCAAACTCCCCATGCGGGTTGGATCGTACGAGCAGTACTTC.

In this sample, this clone turned up once. V is TRBV6-1 and J is TRBJ1-5; weak D call: TRBD1 (6 bases). CDR3 length: 15 amino acids. V was shortened by 2 bases and J by 1 base, with 9 bases between the two germline ends. Germline-derived CDR1 and CDR2 are MNHNS and SASEGT. The CDR3, as DNA: TGTGCCAGCAGTGAAAGTCAGGGGAGCAATCAGCCCCAGCATTTT. Its translation: CASSESQGSNQPQHF.

This clone has just one count. This chain joins TRBV5-1 and TRBJ2-1; 8 nucleotides agree with TRBD2. Germline trimming cut 4 bases from V and 8 bases from J; bases unmatched to any gene: 17. Per germline, CDR1 SGHRS and CDR2 YFSETQ. The CDR3 has 17 amino acids. Here the CDR3 reads CASSPYPVAGFGDEQFF. DNA for the CDR3: TGCGCCAGCAGCCCCTACCCGGTAGCGGGGTTTGGGGATGAGCAGTTCTTC. Full variable domain (missing parts from reference TRBV5-1 and TRBJ2-1): KAGVTQTPRYLIKTRGQQVTLSCSPISGHRSVSWYQQTPGQGLQFLFEYFSETQRNKGNFPGRFSGRQFSNSRSEMNVSTLELGDSALYLCASSPYPVAGFGDEQFFGPGTRLTVL.

The chain links TRBV30 to TRBJ2-7; 9 nucleotides align to TRBD1. The CDR3 loop spans 14 amino acids. V was clipped by 3 bases and J by 6 bases; unmatched bases: 9. Germline CDR1 is GTSNPN and CDR2 is SVGIG (reference sequence). This CDR3 reads CAWSGDRVFVEQYF. The CDR3 DNA reads as TGTGCCTGGAGCGGGGACAGGGTGTTCGTCGAGCAGTACTTC.

Concerning this clone: No conserved phenylalanine or tryptophan is present at the end of the CDR3, so a read error is the likely explanation. This sequence joins TRBV7-3 and TRBJ1-1; D call uncertain. The CDR3 is 13 residues long. V lost 0 bases, J lost 4 bases, and 6 bases lay in between. Germline-derived CDR1 and CDR2 are SGHTA and FQGTGA. The CDR3 DNA is TGTGCCAGCAGCTTAACCCGTGGCACTGAAGCTTTCCTT. It codes for CASSLTRGTEAFL.

This chain uses TRBV7-6 with TRBJ2-2, with D maybe TRBD2 (6 bases). Trimming removed 5 bases at V and 4 bases at J, with 11 bases between. This CDR3 is built from 14 residues. CDR1 is SGHVS, CDR2 FNYEAQ, per germline. The CDR3 region has the DNA TGTGCCAGCAGCCCGCGGGGTGGCACCGGGGAGCTGTTTTTT. Encoded protein: CASSPRGGTGELFF.

The chain employs TRBV30 and TRBJ2-7; D not resolved. CDR3 length: 13 residues. V lost 7 bases and J 0 bases, leaving 13 bases between the germline ends. Germline V gives CDR1 GTSNPN, CDR2 SVGIG (reference sequence). The CDR3 here is CAFGLESSYEQYF. As DNA, the CDR3 is TGTGCCTTTGGTCTGGAGAGCTCCTACGAGCAGTACTTC.